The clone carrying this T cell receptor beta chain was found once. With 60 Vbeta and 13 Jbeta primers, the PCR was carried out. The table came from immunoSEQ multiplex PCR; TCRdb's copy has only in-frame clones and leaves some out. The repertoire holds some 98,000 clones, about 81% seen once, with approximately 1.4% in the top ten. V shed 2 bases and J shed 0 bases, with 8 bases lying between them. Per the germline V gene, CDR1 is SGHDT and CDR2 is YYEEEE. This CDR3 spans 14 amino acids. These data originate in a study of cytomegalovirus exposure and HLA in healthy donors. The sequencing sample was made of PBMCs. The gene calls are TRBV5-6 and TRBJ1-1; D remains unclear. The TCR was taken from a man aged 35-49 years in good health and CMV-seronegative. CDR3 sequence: CASSFWALNTEAFF. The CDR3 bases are TGTGCCAGCAGCTTCTGGGCCCTGAACACTGAAGCTTTCTTT.